Given below is one TCR beta chain in context. Source study methods: Using reference gene primer amplification, nucleated cell counts were estimated. Profiling relied on immunoSEQ multiplex PCR, and the TCRdb table lists in-frame clones only, not all of them. V, J and clone size derive from that table, while D and trimming were established from the DNA sequence. The sample lists approximately 170,000 clones; roughly 80% were seen once. The record originates from a study of blood T cell repertoires in COVID-19. Background on the study: Sites in the United States, Italy and Spain provided acute and convalescent COVID-19 samples. Sources were T cells, B-cell-depleted T cells, or PBMCs; the material itself was cDNA or gDNA.

The specimen sequenced was peripheral blood. The TCR was taken from a woman between 50 and 59 years old with acute or convalescent COVID-19.

As DNA, the CDR3 is TGTGCCAGCTCACTACAAACGGGGAACACTGAAGCTTTCTTT. As protein: CASSLQTGNTEAFF. J is TRBJ1-1 and V is TRBV18; D gene uncertain. From germline, CDR1 is KGHSH and CDR2 LQKENI. The CDR3 is 14 residues long. Trimming removed 4 bases from V and 1 base from J, with 10 bases in between. Full variable domain (rest looked up from reference TRBV18 and TRBJ1-1): NAGVMQNPRHLVRRRGQEARLRCSPMKGHSHVYWYRQLPEEGLKFMVYLQKENIIDESGMPKERFSAEFPKEGPSILRIQQVVRGDSAAYFCASSLQTGNTEAFFGQGTRLTVV.